This T cell receptor beta chain was captured in a study of neurological immune-mediated disorders. MiXCR, run by TCRdb on the 5' RACE reads, gives a single entry per CDR3 protein. The sample yields around 28,000 distinct CDR3 sequences, 6.6% seen once. By sample share, this clonotype is medium-sized (0.01 to 0.1%). The sequenced sample was PBMCs. This clonotype originated in a woman aged 45 to 65 in good health.

CDR3 in DNA: TGCAGTGCTAGAGACGGGGGCCAGCTCACAGATACGCAGTATTTT. Translation: CSARDGGQLTDTQYF. This chain links TRBV20-1 with TRBJ2-3; D possibly matches TRBD1 or TRBD2 (6 bases each). In germline, CDR1 is DFQATT, CDR2 SNEGSKA (reference sequence). Deletions cut 0 bases from V and 2 bases from J, with 12 bases between. The CDR3 length is 15 residues.